The present T cell receptor (beta chain) was sequenced within a study of T cell responses to AZD1222 COVID-19 vaccine. Produced via immunoSEQ multiplex PCR; TCRdb's table is partial and in-frame only. The sample records about 76,000 clones, 70% to 90% being singletons. The CDR3 spans 16 residues. The V end was cut by 5 bases, the J end by 6 bases, with 17 bases between. Germline V CDR1 and CDR2: SEHNR, FQNEAQ (reference sequence). The J gene is TRBJ1-6, the V gene TRBV7-9; D unclear. This sequence originates from an adult in good health. The source was peripheral blood, collected on day 0 of MenACWY control vaccination. In nucleotides, the CDR3 is TGTGCCAGCAGCGCTGGTATAGCGGGTAGTAATTCACCCCTCCACTTT. This gives the protein CASSAGIAGSNSPLHF.